The T cell receptor beta chain under discussion was sequenced for a study of shared clonotypes between healthy human individuals. About the study: Each donor's CD8 memory used one plate, CD8 naive two, each CD4 subset three. Study results and limitations: Among donors, sharing of clonotypes was expected to be affected by sequencing depth. The four-donor shared clonotypes exceeded non-shared clonotypes in generation probability, with non-shared ones scoring lower.

This CDR3 spans 13 amino acids. Germline CDR1 SGDLS, CDR2 YYNGEE. Notes on this clone: Its target is unknown. This sequence may be a read error, since a much larger clone differs from it by one base. The sample contains more than one DNA sequence encoding this CDR3.

Positive CCR7 selection of CD45RO-negative cells yielded the naive CD8 cells, and terminally differentiated effector memory CD45RA+ cells were excluded. Samples underwent the assay at deep level. The table came from immunoSEQ multiplex PCR; TCRdb's copy has only in-frame clones and leaves some out. This table has about 700,000 clones, around 92% appearing once. Sequencing used naive CD8+ T cells sorted from blood. The TCR sequence derives from a man aged 30-40 years in good health. This sequence joins TRBV9 and TRBJ2-7, with a tentative D call TRBD1 (6 bases). CDR3 sequence reads: CASSSFDVGAQYF. CDR3 bases: TGCGCCAGCAGCTCCTTTGATGTGGGGGCGCAGTACTTC.